The 27 T cell receptor beta chains presented below share a single source sample, sequenced in a study of blood T cell repertoires in COVID-19. Clones were sequenced by immunoSEQ multiplex PCR, and TCRdb holds only the in-frame ones, with some missing. The data contain approximately 100,000 clones, 69% of them seen just once; the ten biggest clones take up approximately 6.3%. The specimen was peripheral blood. The receptors shown here come from an older man with acute or convalescent COVID-19.

The gene calls are TRBV28 and TRBJ2-2; 8 bases are a match to TRBD2. Germline V lookup: CDR1 MDHEN, CDR2 SYDVKM. The CDR3 is made up of 14 amino acids. V trimming: 5 bases; J trimming: 5 bases; junction bases outside the gene matches: 4. The CDR3 nucleotides are TGTGCCAGCAGTCCCGGGACTAGGACCGGGGAGCTGTTTTTT. Protein product: CASSPGTRTGELFF.

V is TRBV7-2 and J is TRBJ2-5, with 12 bases matching TRBD2. Germline CDR1 is SGHTA and CDR2 is FQGNSA. V gave up 5 bases and J gave up 5 bases; unmatched junction bases: 9. The CDR3 is 16 residues long. CDR3 sequence reads: CASSPHTGTSGETQYF. CDR3 coding DNA: TGTGCCAGCAGCCCCCACACCGGGACTAGCGGGGAGACCCAGTACTTC.

This clone appeared a single time. The rearrangement links TRBV5-4 to TRBJ2-5, with 8 bases aligning to TRBD2. The CDR3 is made up of 13 amino acids. Germline lookup yields CDR1 SGHNT and CDR2 YYREEE (reference sequence). The V segment lost 5 bases and the J segment 5 bases; nucleotides outside the gene matches: 5. The CDR3 DNA sequence: TGTGCCAGCAGGCCGGGACTAGAGGAGACCCAGTACTTC. Its translation: CASRPGLEETQYF.

This clone was found a few times. This chain joins TRBV28 and TRBJ2-7, with a possible D match to TRBD1 (6 bases). The ends were cut back, 2 bases at V and 4 bases at J, with 15 bases in the middle. From germline, CDR1 is MDHEN and CDR2 SYDVKM. The CDR3 totals 15 residues. As DNA, the CDR3 is TGTGCCAGCAGTTTAACGGCGGCAGGGGCTTACGAGCAGTACTTC. This gives the protein CASSLTAAGAYEQYF. The variable domain in full, with the rest retrieved from reference TRBV28 and TRBJ2-7, is DVKVTQSSRYLVKRTGEKVFLECVQDMDHENMFWYRQDPGLGLRLIYFSYDVKMKEKGDIPEGYSVSREKKERFSLILESASTNQTSMYLCASSLTAAGAYEQYFGPGTRLTVT.

J is TRBJ1-3 and V is TRBV14; the D gene is possibly TRBD1 (5 bases). The V and J ends lost 0 bases and 2 bases respectively, with 8 bases between them. Germline V gene data show CDR1 as SGHDN and CDR2 as FVKESK. This CDR3 has 15 amino acids. DNA of the CDR3: TGTGCCAGCAGCCAAGACGGGGGACCTGGAAACACCATATATTTT. Amino acid sequence: CASSQDGGPGNTIYF.

The V and J genes are TRBV3-1 (or the pseudogene TRBV3-2) and TRBJ1-5; 12 positions agree with TRBD1. The J segment lost 7 bases and the V segment lost 3 bases, leaving 7 bases of the junction unmatched. Germline assignment: CDR1 LGHDT and CDR2 YNNKEL (reference sequence). The CDR3 consists of 16 residues. The CDR3: CASSHGDRGRDQPQHF. The CDR3 nucleotides read TGTGCCAGCAGCCACGGGGACAGGGGGCGAGACCAGCCCCAGCATTTT.

The chain combines TRBV6-5 with TRBJ2-5; 7 bases match TRBD1. CDR1 and CDR2 from the germline V gene are MNHEY and SVGAGI. This CDR3 contains 14 residues. The V gene end was trimmed by 5 bases and the J gene end by 5 bases; junction bases not matched to a gene: 8. The DNA for the CDR3 is TGTGCCAGCAGTACTACGACAGGGCTGGAGACCCAGTACTTC. This encodes CASSTTTGLETQYF.

The chain couples TRBV5-1 to TRBJ2-2, with 9 bases fitting TRBD2. This CDR3 has 16 residues. V gave up 4 bases and J gave up 5 bases; unmatched junction bases: 9. Germline CDR1 SGHRS, CDR2 YFSETQ. The CDR3 coding sequence is TGCGCCAGCAGCGAACCGGGACTAGCAGGGACCGGGGAGCTGTTTTTT. This encodes CASSEPGLAGTGELFF.

This clone showed up just a few times. This chain connects TRBV28 to TRBJ2-1, with D hard to call. This CDR3 spans 10 amino acids. V was cut by 5 bases and J by 7 bases, with 3 bases left in between. Looked up from germline, CDR1 is MDHEN and CDR2 is SYDVKM. CDR3 nucleotide sequence: TGTGCCAGCAGTCAGAATGAGCAGTTCTTC. Amino acid sequence: CASSQNEQFF.

The chain has TRBV10-3 and TRBJ2-2; TRBD1 might be the D (5 bases). The CDR3 consists of 13 residues. Between the trimmed V and J ends, which lost 3 bases and 4 bases, there was a span of 6 bases. Per the germline V gene, CDR1 is ENHRY and CDR2 is SYGVKD. The CDR3 region has the DNA TGTGCCATCAGTGATAGGGGCACCGGGGAGCTGTTTTTT. As protein: CAISDRGTGELFF.

The chain links TRBV27 to TRBJ2-3; D possibly corresponds to TRBD1 (5 bases). Germline CDR1 is MNHEY and CDR2 is SMNVEV (reference sequence). CDR3 length: 12 amino acids. V was clipped by 8 bases and J by 6 bases, with 12 bases between them. The CDR3 DNA is TGTGCCAGCGCCCTCAGGGTGGATACGCAGTATTTT. It encodes CASALRVDTQYF.

V is TRBV4-2 and J is TRBJ2-6, with 8 bases matching TRBD1. The V gene end was trimmed by 0 bases and the J gene end by 3 bases; junction bases not matched to a gene: 4. The CDR3 extends over 17 amino acids. Germline V gives CDR1 LGHNA, CDR2 YNFKEQ. CDR3 amino acids: CASSQEPGGGGANVLTF. The CDR3 DNA follows: TGTGCCAGCAGCCAAGAGCCAGGGGGCGGTGGGGCCAACGTCCTGACTTTC.

This clone was recorded at least ten times. The chain has TRBV28 and TRBJ2-7; 8 bases are shared with TRBD1. From germline, CDR1 is MDHEN and CDR2 SYDVKM. The CDR3 contains 13 residues. Unmatched junction bases numbered 10, after V lost 10 bases and J lost 5 bases. CDR3 sequence (DNA): TGTGCCACCCAGCGGACAGGGAGAGACGAGCAGTACTTC. Translated: CATQRTGRDEQYF. Full variable domain (rest looked up from reference TRBV28 and TRBJ2-7): DVKVTQSSRYLVKRTGEKVFLECVQDMDHENMFWYRQDPGLGLRLIYFSYDVKMKEKGDIPEGYSVSREKKERFSLILESASTNQTSMYLCATQRTGRDEQYFGPGTRLTVT.

This clone was found a few times. The chain couples TRBV19 to TRBJ2-1; TRBD1 matches at 7 bases. Germline-derived CDR1 and CDR2 are LNHDA and SQIVND (reference sequence). The CDR3 contains 16 residues. Trimming took 7 bases from V and 2 from J; bases not matched to a gene: 11. As DNA, the CDR3 is TGTGCCAGTAAAAGGGTAGGGCAGGGGGCCTACAATGAGCAGTTCTTC. This encodes CASKRVGQGAYNEQFF.

The chain joins TRBV3-1 (or the pseudogene TRBV3-2) to TRBJ2-7; TRBD1 is a possible D gene (5 bases). The CDR3 extends over 12 amino acids. The V end lost 0 bases, the J end lost 9 bases, and 9 bases lay between the germline ends. The V gene's germline CDR1 is LGHDT and CDR2 YNNKEL (reference sequence). The CDR3 sequence is CASSQDVTGQYF. The DNA of the CDR3 is TGTGCCAGCAGCCAAGATGTCACAGGGCAGTACTTC.

This chain links TRBV3-1 (or the pseudogene TRBV3-2) with TRBJ2-1; no firm D call. The germline V gene encodes CDR1 LGHDT and CDR2 YNNKEL (reference sequence). This CDR3 has 13 amino acids. V dropped 2 bases and J dropped 7 bases, with 9 bases sitting between them. Here the CDR3 DNA reads TGTGCCAGCAGCCAACTACGTGGTAATGAGCAGTTCTTC. This codes for CASSQLRGNEQFF.

About this clone itself: This clone may be a read error of a much larger clone one base away. Other DNA sequences within the sample encode an identical CDR3. The chain is built from TRBV6-5 and TRBJ2-7; TRBD1 is a possible D gene (7 bases). Germline CDR1 is MNHEY and CDR2 is SVGAGI. This CDR3 is 13 amino acids long. The CDR3 loop is CASSRTGGEEQYF. In DNA form, the CDR3 reads TGTGCCAGCAGTCGGACAGGAGGGGAGGAGCAGTACTTT.

J is TRBJ1-2 and V is TRBV29-1; no firm D call. The CDR3 is made up of 14 amino acids. Trimming left V 0 bases short and J 6 bases short, with 14 bases between. CDR1 and CDR2 from the germline V gene are SQVTM and ANQGSEA. In DNA, the CDR3 is TGCAGCGTTGAAGATCCTCGACTTAGGAATGGCTACACCTTC. Translating gives CSVEDPRLRNGYTF.

The chain is built from TRBV4-3 and TRBJ2-3; TRBD1 might be the D (6 bases). This CDR3 spans 15 amino acids. V shed 1 base and J shed 1 base, with 9 bases lying between them. Germline CDR1 and CDR2: LGHNA and YSLEER. The CDR3 nucleotides are TGCGCCAGCAGCCAAGTGAGACAGGGCACAGATACGCAGTATTTT. It codes for CASSQVRQGTDTQYF.

This chain links TRBV7-9 with TRBJ1-2; no clear D. This CDR3 spans 13 amino acids. Trimming took off 1 base at V and 7 bases at J, with 10 bases between the two ends. Germline loops: CDR1 SEHNR, CDR2 FQNEAQ (reference sequence). The CDR3 region is CASSLGGFVGYTF. The CDR3, as DNA: TGTGCCAGCAGCTTAGGAGGTTTCGTTGGCTACACCTTC.

This chain joins TRBV6-5 and TRBJ1-5, with 8 bases identical to TRBD1. V shed 4 bases, J shed 3 bases, and the junction held 5 bases outside the gene matches. This CDR3 is 15 amino acids long. Germline CDR1 reads MNHEY; CDR2 reads SVGAGI. The CDR3 DNA reads TGTGCCAGCAGTTCAGGGGGCGGTTTCAATCAGCCCCAGCATTTT. Protein product: CASSSGGGFNQPQHF.

V is TRBV5-6 and J is TRBJ2-7; maybe TRBD1 (5 bases). Germline V lookup: CDR1 SGHDT, CDR2 YYEEEE. V was shortened by 7 bases and J by 1 base, with 6 bases between the two germline ends. The length of the CDR3 is 11 residues. CDR3 DNA: TGTGCCAGCGGACAATCCTACGAGCAGTACTTC. Protein sequence: CASGQSYEQYF. Full variable domain (remainder filled in from reference TRBV5-6 and TRBJ2-7): DAGVTQSPTHLIKTRGQQVTLRCSPKSGHDTVSWYQQALGQGPQFIFQYYEEEERQRGNFPDRFSGHQFPNYSSELNVNALLLGDSALYLCASGQSYEQYFGPGTRLTVT.

The gene calls are TRBV4-1 and TRBJ2-1; 11 nucleotides line up with TRBD2. The germline V gene has CDR1 MGHRA and CDR2 YSYEKL. The CDR3 is 15 amino acids. V gave up 0 bases and J gave up 11 bases; unmatched junction bases: 6. CDR3 bases: TGCGCCAGCAGCCAAGAAGTGGTAGCGGGAGGGCAGCAGTTCTTC. Residues: CASSQEVVAGGQQFF.

The chain carries TRBV7-2 and TRBJ2-1; D is perhaps TRBD2 (7 bases). The V gene's germline CDR1 is SGHTA and CDR2 FQGNSA. CDR3 length: 14 amino acids. V dropped 5 bases and J dropped 2 bases, with 10 bases sitting between them. The CDR3 DNA reads TGTGCCAGCAGCCTGGGGGGGCCCTACAATGAGCAGTTCTTC. This sequence encodes CASSLGGPYNEQFF.

In this sample, this clone turned up a few times. This chain connects TRBV7-3 to TRBJ2-7; no clear D gene. This CDR3 comprises 11 residues. Germline values: CDR1 SGHTA, CDR2 FQGTGA. V was shortened by 11 bases and J by 1 base, with 9 bases between the two germline ends. The CDR3 DNA sequence: TGTGCCCTCCGAGGATCCTACGAGCAGTACTTC. Translated, it gives CALRGSYEQYF.

The chain joins TRBV20-1 to TRBJ1-2; D unclear. The CDR3 runs to 10 residues. The V gene lost 7 bases and the J gene lost 3 bases, with 6 bases spanning the gap. Germline V gene lookup returns CDR1 DFQATT and CDR2 SNEGSKA (reference sequence). CDR3 coding DNA: TGCAGTGTCCAGTACTATGGCTACACCTTC. This sequence encodes CSVQYYGYTF.

The V gene is TRBV28, the J gene TRBJ1-6, with 7 bases fitting TRBD1. From germline, CDR1 is MDHEN and CDR2 SYDVKM. This CDR3 comprises 16 residues. The J segment lost 4 bases and the V segment lost 7 bases, leaving 10 bases of the junction unmatched. Here the CDR3 reads CASTLGRDSYNSPLHF. In DNA form, the CDR3 reads TGTGCCAGCACCCTAGGACGGGACAGTTATAATTCACCCCTCCACTTT.